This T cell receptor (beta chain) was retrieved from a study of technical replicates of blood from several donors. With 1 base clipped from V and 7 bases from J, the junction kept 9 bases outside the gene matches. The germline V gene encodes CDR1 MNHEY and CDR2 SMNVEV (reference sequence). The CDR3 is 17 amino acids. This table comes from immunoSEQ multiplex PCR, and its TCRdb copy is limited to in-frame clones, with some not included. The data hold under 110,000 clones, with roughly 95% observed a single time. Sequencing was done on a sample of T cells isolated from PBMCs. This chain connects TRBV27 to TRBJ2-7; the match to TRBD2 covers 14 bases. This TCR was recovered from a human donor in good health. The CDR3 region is CASSLWWGLAGVDEQYF. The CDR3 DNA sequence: TGTGCCAGCAGTTTATGGTGGGGACTAGCGGGAGTTGATGAGCAGTACTTC.